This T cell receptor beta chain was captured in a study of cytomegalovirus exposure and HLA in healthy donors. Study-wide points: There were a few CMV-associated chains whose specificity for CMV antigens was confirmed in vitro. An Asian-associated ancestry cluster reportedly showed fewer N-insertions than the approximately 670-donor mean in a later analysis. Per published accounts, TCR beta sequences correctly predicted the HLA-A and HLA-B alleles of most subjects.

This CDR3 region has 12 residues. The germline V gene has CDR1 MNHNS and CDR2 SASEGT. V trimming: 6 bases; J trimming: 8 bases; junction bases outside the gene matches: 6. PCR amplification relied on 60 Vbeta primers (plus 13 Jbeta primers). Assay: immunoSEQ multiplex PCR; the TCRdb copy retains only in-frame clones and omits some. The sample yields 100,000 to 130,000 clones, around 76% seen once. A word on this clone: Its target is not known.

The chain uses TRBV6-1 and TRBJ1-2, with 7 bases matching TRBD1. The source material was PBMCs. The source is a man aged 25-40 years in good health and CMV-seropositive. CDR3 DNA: TGTGCCAGCAGACTAACAGGGGTCGGCTACACCTTC. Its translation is CASRLTGVGYTF.